This is a list of T cell receptor beta chains from one sample in a study of blood T cells in healthy people across ages. TCRdb used MiXCR to reprocess the 5' RACE reads, holding one entry per CDR3 protein. The sample has about 720,000 distinct CDR3 sequences; approximately 21% are singletons. The material sequenced was blood. These receptor sequences come from a man between 65 and 79 years old in good health. Each CDR3 is given with its conserved first and last residue.

j_call,v_call,cdr3_aa
TRBJ2-5,TRBV24-1,CATSQDIQETQYF
TRBJ1-6,TRBV12-3/TRBV12-4,CASSFRGGPLTPLHF
TRBJ2-7,TRBV27,CASSLRQGSSYEQYF
TRBJ1-2,TRBV11-2,CASSSSGTVNGYTF
TRBJ2-1,TRBV9,CASSPRDSSSYNEQFF
TRBJ2-5,TRBV6-5,CASSYSMGPEYQETQYF
TRBJ1-1,TRBV20-1,CSARDGLGTEAFF
.,TRBV18,CASSRDRVYEQYF
TRBJ1-1,TRBV6-1,CASSEQGTEAFF
TRBJ2-5,TRBV7-9,CASSGTMTSAGDVKYF
TRBJ2-7,TRBV6-5,CASTSGQGVHEQYF
TRBJ2-7,TRBV29-1,CSIRRGPRSSYEQYF
TRBJ2-5,TRBV29-1,CSGGQGEETQYF
TRBJ2-6,TRBV29-1,CSVELMRQGAGANVLTF
TRBJ2-3,TRBV5-5,CASSLGTSGGDTQYF
TRBJ2-2,TRBV6-6,CASSILLAGDTGELFF
TRBJ1-2,TRBV5-1,CASSFQGRDGYTF
TRBJ2-1,TRBV12-3/TRBV12-4,CASSSFRSGEQFF
TRBJ2-3,TRBV4-1,CASSVGYTSTDTQYF
TRBJ2-5,TRBV6-2/TRBV6-3,CASSYGRTQYF
TRBJ2-1,TRBV5-1,CASSLASGPSGEQFF
TRBJ1-2,TRBV20-1,CSAMGQGGYTF
.,TRBV12-3/TRBV12-4,CASSRQETSYEQYF
TRBJ2-3,TRBV4-2,CASSQGLISTDTQYF
TRBJ2-1,TRBV12-3/TRBV12-4,CASSPGLAGAYNEQFF
TRBJ2-7,TRBV20-1,CSAPGQGPEQYF
TRBJ1-4,TRBV12-3/TRBV12-4,CASSLQNLNEKLFF